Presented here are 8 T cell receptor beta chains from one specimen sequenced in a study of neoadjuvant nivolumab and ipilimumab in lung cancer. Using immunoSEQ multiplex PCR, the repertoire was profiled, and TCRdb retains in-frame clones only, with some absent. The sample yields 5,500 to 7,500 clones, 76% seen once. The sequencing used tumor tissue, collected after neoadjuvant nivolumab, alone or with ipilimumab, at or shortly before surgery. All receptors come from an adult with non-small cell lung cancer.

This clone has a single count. The CDR3 region has the DNA TGCGCCAGCAGCCCAAGGACAGGAAGGGGTGAAAAACTGTTTTTT. Translation gives CASSPRTGRGEKLFF. The gene calls are TRBV5-1 and TRBJ1-4; 7 bases agree with TRBD1. J was trimmed by 7 bases and V by 4 bases; bases with no gene match: 10. The V gene's germline CDR1 is SGHRS and CDR2 YFSETQ. The CDR3 runs to 15 residues.

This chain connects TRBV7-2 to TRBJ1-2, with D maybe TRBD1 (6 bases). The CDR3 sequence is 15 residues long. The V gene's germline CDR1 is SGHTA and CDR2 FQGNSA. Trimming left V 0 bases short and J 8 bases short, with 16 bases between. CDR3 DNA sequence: TGTGCCAGCAGCTTAGCTCTGGGGGGGGCATCCGGCTACACCTTC. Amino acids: CASSLALGGASGYTF.

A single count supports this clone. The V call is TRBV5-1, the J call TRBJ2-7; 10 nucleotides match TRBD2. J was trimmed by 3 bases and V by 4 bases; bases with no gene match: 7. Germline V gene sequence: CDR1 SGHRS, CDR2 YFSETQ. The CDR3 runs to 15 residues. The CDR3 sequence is CASSPGLANHYEQYF. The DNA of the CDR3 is TGCGCCAGCAGCCCGGGACTAGCGAACCACTACGAGCAGTACTTC.

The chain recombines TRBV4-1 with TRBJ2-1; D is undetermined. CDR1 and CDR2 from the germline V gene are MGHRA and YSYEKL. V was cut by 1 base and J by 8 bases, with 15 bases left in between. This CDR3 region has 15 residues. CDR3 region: CASSQVGTPSDEQFF. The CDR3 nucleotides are TGCGCCAGCAGCCAAGTTGGAACGCCCTCGGATGAGCAGTTCTTC.

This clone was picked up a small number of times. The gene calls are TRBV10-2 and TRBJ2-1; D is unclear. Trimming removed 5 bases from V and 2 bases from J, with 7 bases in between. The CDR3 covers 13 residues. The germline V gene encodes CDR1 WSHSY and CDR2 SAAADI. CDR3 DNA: TGCGCCAGCAGTCCGGACCCCTACAATGAGCAGTTCTTC. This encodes CASSPDPYNEQFF.

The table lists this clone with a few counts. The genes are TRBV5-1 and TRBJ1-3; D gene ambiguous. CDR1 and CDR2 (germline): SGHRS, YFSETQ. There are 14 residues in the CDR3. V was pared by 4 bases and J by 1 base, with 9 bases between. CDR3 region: CASSIELSGNTIYF. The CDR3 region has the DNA TGCGCCAGCAGCATCGAGCTTTCTGGAAACACCATATATTTT. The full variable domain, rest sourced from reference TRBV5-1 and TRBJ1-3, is KAGVTQTPRYLIKTRGQQVTLSCSPISGHRSVSWYQQTPGQGLQFLFEYFSETQRNKGNFPGRFSGRQFSNSRSEMNVSTLELGDSALYLCASSIELSGNTIYFGEGSWLTVV.

DNA for the CDR3: TGTGCCAGCAGCCAAGGAAACTCTGGGACTAGCGACACAGATACGCAGTATTTT. Its protein is CASSQGNSGTSDTDTQYF. The genes are TRBV16 and TRBJ2-3, with 10 bases matching TRBD2. CDR1 is KGHSY and CDR2 is FQNENV in the germline V gene. V shed 2 bases and J 2 bases; nucleotides not matched to a gene: 10. The CDR3 has 18 residues.

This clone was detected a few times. The CDR3 spells CASSDTYNEQFF. DNA of the CDR3: TGCGCCAGCAGCGACACTTACAATGAGCAGTTCTTC. The chain uses TRBV10-1 and TRBJ2-1; no clear D gene. Germline CDR1 and CDR2: WNHNN and SYGVQD (reference sequence). The V end was cut by 6 bases, the J end by 4 bases, with 7 bases between. CDR3 size: 12 residues.